The present entry profiles one T cell receptor (beta chain) with its context. What it recognizes is unknown. The sample comes from a study of cytomegalovirus exposure and HLA in healthy donors. In the study overall: Across roughly 400 genotyped donors, 81% landed in the Caucasian-associated ancestry cluster. Study findings and constraints: A later analysis associated 15,000 to 20,000 TCR beta sequences with HLA alleles at a 0.05 false discovery rate. Indistinguishable V segments, including TRBV6-2 and TRBV6-3, were excluded. In a later analysis, most CMV-associated TCR beta chains appeared HLA-restricted.

Primers for the PCR totalled 60 Vbeta and 13 Jbeta. The data were produced by immunoSEQ multiplex PCR, yet TCRdb's version contains in-frame clones alone and is incomplete. This listing includes 130,000 to 150,000 clones. The CDR3 totals 15 residues. Looked up from germline, CDR1 is LNHDA and CDR2 is SQIVND (reference sequence). The junction had 10 bases not matched to a gene; V was cut back by 11 bases and J by 1 base. Sample: PBMCs. The V call is TRBV19, the J call TRBJ2-2, with 7 bases matching TRBD2. The clonotype comes from a male donor in good health and CMV-seronegative. CDR3 residues: CASLPRGKNTGELFF. CDR3 bases: TGTGCCTCTCTTCCGCGGGGGAAGAACACCGGGGAGCTGTTTTTT.